This T cell receptor (beta chain) was documented in a study of chemoradiotherapy in HPV16-positive cancers. The germline V and J ends were trimmed by 2 bases and 1 base, with 5 bases remaining between them. The CDR3 loop spans 13 amino acids. The V gene's germline CDR1 is MNHNY and CDR2 SVGAGI (reference sequence). Worth noting for this clone: Its antigen remains unidentified.

This table comes from immunoSEQ multiplex PCR, and its TCRdb copy is limited to in-frame clones, with some not included. The top ten hold around 3.4% of the sample, which has around 30,000 clones, around 92% seen once. Study-level results: Better recurrence-free survival went with HPV-responsive T-cell expansion in HPV16-positive patients. Candidate HPV-specific clones and E7-related TCR motifs grew in tumor during treatment.

The chain is built from TRBV6-6 and TRBJ1-1; D is unresolved. The source material was blood, sampled from a patient who underwent chemoradiotherapy. The sequence was collected from a human donor with HPV-associated anogenital cancer. CDR3 DNA: TGTGCCAGCAGTTACGCTGGGAACACTGAAGCTTTCTTT. It translates to CASSYAGNTEAFF.